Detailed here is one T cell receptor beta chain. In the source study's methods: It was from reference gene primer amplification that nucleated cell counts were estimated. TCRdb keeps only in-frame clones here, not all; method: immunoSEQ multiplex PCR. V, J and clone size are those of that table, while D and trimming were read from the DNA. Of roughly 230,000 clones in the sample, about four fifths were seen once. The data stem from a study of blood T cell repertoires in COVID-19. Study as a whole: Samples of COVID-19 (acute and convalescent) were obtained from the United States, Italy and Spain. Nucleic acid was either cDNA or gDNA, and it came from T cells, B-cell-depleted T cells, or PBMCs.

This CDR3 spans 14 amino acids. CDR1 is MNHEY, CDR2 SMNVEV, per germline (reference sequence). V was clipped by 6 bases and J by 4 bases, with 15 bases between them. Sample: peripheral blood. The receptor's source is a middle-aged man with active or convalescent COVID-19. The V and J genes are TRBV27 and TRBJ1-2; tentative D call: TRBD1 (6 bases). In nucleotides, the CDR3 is TGTGCCAGCAGCCCTCAGGGGTTGAGCTATGGCTACACCTTC. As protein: CASSPQGLSYGYTF.